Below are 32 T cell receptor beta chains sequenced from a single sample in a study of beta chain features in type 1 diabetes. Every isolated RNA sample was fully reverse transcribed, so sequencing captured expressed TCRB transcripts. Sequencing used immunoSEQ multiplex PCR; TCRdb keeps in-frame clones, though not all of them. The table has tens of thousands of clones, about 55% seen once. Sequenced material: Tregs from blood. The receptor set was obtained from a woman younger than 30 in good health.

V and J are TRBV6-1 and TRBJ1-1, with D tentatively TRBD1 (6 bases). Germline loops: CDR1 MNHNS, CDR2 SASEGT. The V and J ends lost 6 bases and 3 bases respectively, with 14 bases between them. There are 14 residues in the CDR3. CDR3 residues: CASSVDRLDTEAFF. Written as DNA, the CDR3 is TGTGCCAGCAGCGTGGACAGACTGGACACTGAAGCTTTCTTT.

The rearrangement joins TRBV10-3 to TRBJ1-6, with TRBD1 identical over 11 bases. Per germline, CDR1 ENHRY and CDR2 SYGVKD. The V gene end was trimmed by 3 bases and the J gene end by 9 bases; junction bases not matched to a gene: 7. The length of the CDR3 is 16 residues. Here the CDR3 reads CAISDHSGTGGSPLHF. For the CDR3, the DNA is TGTGCCATCAGTGATCACTCCGGGACAGGGGGTTCACCCCTCCACTTT.

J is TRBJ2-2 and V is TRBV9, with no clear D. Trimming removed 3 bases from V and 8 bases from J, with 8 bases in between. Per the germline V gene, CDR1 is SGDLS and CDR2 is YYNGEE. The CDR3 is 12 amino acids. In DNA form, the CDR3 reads TGTGCCAGCAGCGCAACAACAGGGGAGCTGTTTTTT. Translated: CASSATTGELFF. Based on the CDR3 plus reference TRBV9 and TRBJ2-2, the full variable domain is DSGVTQTPKHLITATGQRVTLRCSPRSGDLSVYWYQQSLDQGLQFLIQYYNGEERAKGNILERFSAQQFPDLHSELNLSSLELGDSALYFCASSATTGELFFGEGSRLTVL.

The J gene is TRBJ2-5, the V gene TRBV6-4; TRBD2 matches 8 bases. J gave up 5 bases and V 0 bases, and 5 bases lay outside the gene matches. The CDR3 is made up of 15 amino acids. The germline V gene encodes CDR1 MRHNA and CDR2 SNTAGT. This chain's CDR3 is CASSDSAGGAETQYF. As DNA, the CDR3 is TGTGCCAGCAGTGACTCTGCGGGGGGCGCGGAGACCCAGTACTTC.

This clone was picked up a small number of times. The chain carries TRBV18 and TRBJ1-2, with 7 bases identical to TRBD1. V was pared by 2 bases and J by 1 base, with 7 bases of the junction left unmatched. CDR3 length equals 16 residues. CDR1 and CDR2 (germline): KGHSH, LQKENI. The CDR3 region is CASSPGTAANNYGYTF. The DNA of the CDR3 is TGTGCCAGCTCACCAGGGACAGCTGCTAATAACTATGGCTACACCTTC.

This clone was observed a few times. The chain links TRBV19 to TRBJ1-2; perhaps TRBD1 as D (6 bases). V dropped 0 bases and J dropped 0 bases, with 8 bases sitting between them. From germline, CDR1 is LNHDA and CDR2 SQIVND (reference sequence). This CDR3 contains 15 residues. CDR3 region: CASSIDRTANYGYTF. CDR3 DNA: TGTGCCAGTAGTATAGATCGGACAGCTAACTATGGCTACACCTTC.

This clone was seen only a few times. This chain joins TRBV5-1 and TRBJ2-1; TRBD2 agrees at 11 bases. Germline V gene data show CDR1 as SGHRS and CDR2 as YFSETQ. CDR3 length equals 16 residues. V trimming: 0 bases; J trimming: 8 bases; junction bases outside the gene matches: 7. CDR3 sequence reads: CASSLVTSGERDEQFF. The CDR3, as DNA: TGCGCCAGCAGCTTGGTGACTAGCGGGGAGAGGGATGAGCAGTTCTTC.

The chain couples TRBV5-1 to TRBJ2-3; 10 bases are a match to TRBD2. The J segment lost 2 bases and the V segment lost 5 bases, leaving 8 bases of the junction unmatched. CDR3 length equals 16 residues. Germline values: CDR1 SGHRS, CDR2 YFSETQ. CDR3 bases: TGCGCCAGCAGTTTTGGACTAGCGGCAAACACAGATACGCAGTATTTT. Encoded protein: CASSFGLAANTDTQYF.

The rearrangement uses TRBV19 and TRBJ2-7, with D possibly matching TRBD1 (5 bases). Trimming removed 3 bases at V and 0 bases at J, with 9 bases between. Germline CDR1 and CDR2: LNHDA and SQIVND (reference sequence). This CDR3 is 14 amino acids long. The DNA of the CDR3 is TGTGCCAGTAGTATTCGGCAGGGCTCCTACGAGCAGTACTTC. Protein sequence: CASSIRQGSYEQYF.

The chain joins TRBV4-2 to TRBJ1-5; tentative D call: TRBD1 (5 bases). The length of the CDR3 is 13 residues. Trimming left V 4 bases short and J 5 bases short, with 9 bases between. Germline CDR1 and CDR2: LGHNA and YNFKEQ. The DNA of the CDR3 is TGTGCCAGCAGCCGACAGCCCTATCAGCCCCAGCATTTT. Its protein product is CASSRQPYQPQHF.

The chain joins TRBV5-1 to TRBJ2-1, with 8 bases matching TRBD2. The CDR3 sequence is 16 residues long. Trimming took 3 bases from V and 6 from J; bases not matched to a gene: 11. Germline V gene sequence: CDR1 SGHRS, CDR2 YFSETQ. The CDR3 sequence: CASSSGLRGAGNEQFF. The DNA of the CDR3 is TGCGCCAGCAGCTCAGGCCTGCGGGGGGCGGGCAATGAGCAGTTCTTC.

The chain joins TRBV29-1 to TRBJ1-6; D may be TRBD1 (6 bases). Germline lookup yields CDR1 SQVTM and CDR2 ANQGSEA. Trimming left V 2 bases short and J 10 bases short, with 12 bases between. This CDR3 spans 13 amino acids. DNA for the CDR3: TGCAGCGTTGAATGGGGGCCTGGATCACCCCTCCACTTT. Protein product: CSVEWGPGSPLHF.

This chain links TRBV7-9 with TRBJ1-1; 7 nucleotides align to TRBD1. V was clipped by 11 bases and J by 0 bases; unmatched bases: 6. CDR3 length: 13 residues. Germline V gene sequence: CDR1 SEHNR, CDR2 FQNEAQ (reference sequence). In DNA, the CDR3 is TGTGCCGCCCGGGGACAGCTGAACACTGAAGCTTTCTTT. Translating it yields CAARGQLNTEAFF.

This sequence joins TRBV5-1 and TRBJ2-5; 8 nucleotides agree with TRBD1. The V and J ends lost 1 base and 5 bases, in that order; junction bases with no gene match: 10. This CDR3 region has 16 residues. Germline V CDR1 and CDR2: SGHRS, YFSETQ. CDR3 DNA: TGCGCCAGCAGCTTGTTAGGGGACAGGCCACGGGAGACCCAGTACTTC. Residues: CASSLLGDRPRETQYF.

CDR3 sequence reads: CASSFPEGRPSMRPLHF. The CDR3, as DNA: TGTGCCAGCAGCTTCCCCGAAGGCAGGCCCTCGATGCGACCCCTCCACTTT. The J gene is TRBJ1-6, the V gene TRBV7-3; no reliable D call. Germline CDR1 and CDR2: SGHTA and FQGTGA. Deletions cut 3 bases from V and 12 bases from J, with 24 bases between. CDR3 length equals 17 residues.

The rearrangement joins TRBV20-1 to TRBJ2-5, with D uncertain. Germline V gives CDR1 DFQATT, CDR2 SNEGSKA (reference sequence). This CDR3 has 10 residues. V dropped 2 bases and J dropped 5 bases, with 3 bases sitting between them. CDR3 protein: CSARSETQYF. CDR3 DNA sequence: TGCAGTGCTAGAAGCGAGACCCAGTACTTC.

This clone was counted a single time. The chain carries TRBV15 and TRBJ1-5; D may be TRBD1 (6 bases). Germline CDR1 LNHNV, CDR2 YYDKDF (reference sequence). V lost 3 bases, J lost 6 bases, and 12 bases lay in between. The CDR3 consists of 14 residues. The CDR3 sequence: CATSRGGLGQPQHF. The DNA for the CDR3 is TGTGCCACCAGCAGGGGGGGGCTTGGTCAGCCCCAGCATTTT.

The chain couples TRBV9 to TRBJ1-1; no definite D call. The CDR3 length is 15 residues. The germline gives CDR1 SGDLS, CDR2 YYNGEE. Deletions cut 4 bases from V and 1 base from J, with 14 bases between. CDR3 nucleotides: TGTGCCAGCAGCCCGCGGGCTCCTACGAACACTGAAGCTTTCTTT. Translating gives CASSPRAPTNTEAFF. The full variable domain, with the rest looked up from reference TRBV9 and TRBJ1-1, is DSGVTQTPKHLITATGQRVTLRCSPRSGDLSVYWYQQSLDQGLQFLIQYYNGEERAKGNILERFSAQQFPDLHSELNLSSLELGDSALYFCASSPRAPTNTEAFFGQGTRLTVV.

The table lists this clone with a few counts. In DNA form, the CDR3 reads TGTGCCATCCAAGGGGCGGCCACAGATACGCAGTATTTT. Protein sequence: CAIQGAATDTQYF. J is TRBJ2-3 and V is TRBV10-3, with TRBD1 as a possible D gene (5 bases). The CDR3 has 13 residues. The ends were cut back, 8 bases at V and 2 bases at J, with 11 bases in the middle. Germline V gene lookup returns CDR1 ENHRY and CDR2 SYGVKD.

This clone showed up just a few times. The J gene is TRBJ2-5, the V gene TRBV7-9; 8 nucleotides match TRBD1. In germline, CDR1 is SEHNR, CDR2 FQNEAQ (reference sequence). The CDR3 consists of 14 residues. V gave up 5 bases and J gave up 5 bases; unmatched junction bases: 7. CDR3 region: CASSPDRVWETQYF. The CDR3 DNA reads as TGTGCCAGCAGCCCGGACAGGGTTTGGGAGACCCAGTACTTC.

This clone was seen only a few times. CDR3 sequence (DNA): TGTGCCAGCAGCTTAAGACAGACCCAAGAGACCCAGTACTTC. This codes for CASSLRQTQETQYF. The chain joins TRBV7-9 to TRBJ2-5; maybe TRBD1 (5 bases). Trimming pared 2 bases from V and 1 base from J, leaving 8 bases between. Germline CDR1 SEHNR, CDR2 FQNEAQ (reference sequence). The CDR3 covers 14 residues.

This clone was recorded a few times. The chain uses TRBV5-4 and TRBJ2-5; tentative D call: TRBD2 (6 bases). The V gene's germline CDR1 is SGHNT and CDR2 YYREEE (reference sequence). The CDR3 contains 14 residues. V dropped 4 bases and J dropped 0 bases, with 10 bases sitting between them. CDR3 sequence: CASSPRDYQETQYF. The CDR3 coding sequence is TGTGCCAGCAGCCCCCGGGACTACCAAGAGACCCAGTACTTC.

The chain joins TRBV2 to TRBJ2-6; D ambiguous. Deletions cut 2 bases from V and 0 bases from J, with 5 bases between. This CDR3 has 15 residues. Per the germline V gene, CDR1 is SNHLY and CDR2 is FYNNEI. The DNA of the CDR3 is TGTGCCAGCAGTGAATTACACTCTGGGGCCAACGTCCTGACTTTC. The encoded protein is CASSELHSGANVLTF.

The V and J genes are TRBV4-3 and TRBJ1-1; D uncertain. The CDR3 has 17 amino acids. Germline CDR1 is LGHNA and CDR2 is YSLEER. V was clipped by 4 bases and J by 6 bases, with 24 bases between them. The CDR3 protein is CASSPPPLAGRRAEAFF. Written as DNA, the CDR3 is TGCGCCAGCAGCCCCCCCCCGTTAGCTGGGAGGCGAGCTGAAGCTTTCTTT.

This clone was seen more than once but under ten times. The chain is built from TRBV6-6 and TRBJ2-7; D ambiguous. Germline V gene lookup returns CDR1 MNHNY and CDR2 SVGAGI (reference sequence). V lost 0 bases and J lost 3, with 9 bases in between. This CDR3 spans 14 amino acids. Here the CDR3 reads CASSYSAGIYEQYF. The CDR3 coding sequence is TGTGCCAGCAGTTACTCAGCAGGCATCTACGAGCAGTACTTC.

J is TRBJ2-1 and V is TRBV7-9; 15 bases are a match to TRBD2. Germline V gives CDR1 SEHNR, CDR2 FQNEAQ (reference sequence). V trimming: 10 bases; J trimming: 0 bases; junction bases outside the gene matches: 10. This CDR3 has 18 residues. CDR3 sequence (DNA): TGTGCCACTCTACCTGGGACTAGCGGGAGGACCTCCTACAATGAGCAGTTCTTC. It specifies CATLPGTSGRTSYNEQFF.

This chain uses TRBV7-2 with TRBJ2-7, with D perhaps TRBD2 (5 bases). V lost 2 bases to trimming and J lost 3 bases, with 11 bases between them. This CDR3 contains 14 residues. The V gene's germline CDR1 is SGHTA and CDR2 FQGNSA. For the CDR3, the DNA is TGTGCCAGCAGCTTACCGGGGTTTGGCTACGAGCAGTACTTC. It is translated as CASSLPGFGYEQYF.

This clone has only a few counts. The DNA of the CDR3 is TGTGCCAGCAGCCAAGAACTTGCAACAGGGATACAGCCCCAGCATTTT. Translation: CASSQELATGIQPQHF. V usage is TRBV4-2 and J usage is TRBJ1-5, with a tentative D call TRBD1 (6 bases). Trimming took off 0 bases at V and 7 bases at J, with 16 bases between the two ends. Germline-derived CDR1 and CDR2 are LGHNA and YNFKEQ. This CDR3 comprises 16 residues.

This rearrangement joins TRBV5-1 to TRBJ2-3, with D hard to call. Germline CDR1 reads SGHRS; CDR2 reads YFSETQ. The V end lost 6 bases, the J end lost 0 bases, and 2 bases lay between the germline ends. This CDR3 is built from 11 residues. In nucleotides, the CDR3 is TGCGCCAGCACAAGCACAGATACGCAGTATTTT. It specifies CASTSTDTQYF.

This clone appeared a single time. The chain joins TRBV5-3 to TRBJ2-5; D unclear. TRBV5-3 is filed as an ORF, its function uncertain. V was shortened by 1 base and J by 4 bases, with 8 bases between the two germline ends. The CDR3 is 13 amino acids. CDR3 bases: TGTGCCAGAAGCTTGAGGCCAGGAGAGACCCAGTACTTC. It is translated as CARSLRPGETQYF.

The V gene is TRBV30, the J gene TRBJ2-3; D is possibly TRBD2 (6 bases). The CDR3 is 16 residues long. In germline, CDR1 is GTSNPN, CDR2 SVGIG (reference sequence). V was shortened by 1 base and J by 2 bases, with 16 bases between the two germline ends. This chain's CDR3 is CAWSGPGLLFTDTQYF. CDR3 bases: TGTGCCTGGAGTGGCCCGGGACTTCTTTTCACAGATACGCAGTATTTT.

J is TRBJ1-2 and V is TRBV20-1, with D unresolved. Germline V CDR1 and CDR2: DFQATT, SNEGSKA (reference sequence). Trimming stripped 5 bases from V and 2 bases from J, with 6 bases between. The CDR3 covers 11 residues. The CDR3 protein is CSARLNYGYTF. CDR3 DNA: TGCAGTGCTCGTTTAAACTATGGCTACACCTTC.